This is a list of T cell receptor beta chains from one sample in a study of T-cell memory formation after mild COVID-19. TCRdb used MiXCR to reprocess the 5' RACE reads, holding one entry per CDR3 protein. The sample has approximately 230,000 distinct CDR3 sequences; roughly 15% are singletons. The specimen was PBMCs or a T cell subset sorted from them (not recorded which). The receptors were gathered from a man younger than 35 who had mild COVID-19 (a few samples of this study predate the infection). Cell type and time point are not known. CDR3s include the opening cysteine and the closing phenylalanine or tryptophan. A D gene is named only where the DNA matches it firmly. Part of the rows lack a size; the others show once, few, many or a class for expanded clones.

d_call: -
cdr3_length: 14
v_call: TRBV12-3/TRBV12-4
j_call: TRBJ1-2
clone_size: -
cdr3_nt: TGTGCCACCTCTGCTACCCTGGGCCCCTATGGCTACACCTTC
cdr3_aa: CATSATLGPYGYTF

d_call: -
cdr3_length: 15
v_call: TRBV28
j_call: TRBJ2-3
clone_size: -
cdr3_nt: TGTGCCAGCAGTTTTCGGGGGGCACACACAGATACGCAGTATTTT
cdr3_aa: CASSFRGAHTDTQYF

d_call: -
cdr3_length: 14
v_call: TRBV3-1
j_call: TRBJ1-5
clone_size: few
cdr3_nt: TGTGCCAGCAGCCAAACAGGGTTAAGTCAGCCCCAGCATTTT
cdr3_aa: CASSQTGLSQPQHF

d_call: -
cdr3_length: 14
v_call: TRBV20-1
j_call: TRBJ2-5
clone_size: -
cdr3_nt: TGCAGTGCTATACTAGCAGTTGGGGCAGAGACCCAGTACTTC
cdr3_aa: CSAILAVGAETQYF

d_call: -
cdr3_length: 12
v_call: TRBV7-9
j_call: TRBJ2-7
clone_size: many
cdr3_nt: TGTGCCAGCAGCTTAGCGGGCCCCGAGCAGTACTTC
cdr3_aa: CASSLAGPEQYF

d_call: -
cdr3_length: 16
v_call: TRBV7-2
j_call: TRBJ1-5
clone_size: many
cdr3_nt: TGTGCCAGCAGCTTAGGTTCGCGGGGCTCCGGCCAGCCCCAGCATTTT
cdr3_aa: CASSLGSRGSGQPQHF

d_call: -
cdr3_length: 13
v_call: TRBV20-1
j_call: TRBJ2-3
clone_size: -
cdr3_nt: TGCAGTGCGGCGGCGGGGTACACAGATACGCAGTATTTT
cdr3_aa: CSAAAGYTDTQYF

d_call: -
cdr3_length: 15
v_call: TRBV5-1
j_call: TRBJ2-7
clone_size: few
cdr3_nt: TGCGCCAGCAGCTTGGTTTGGGGCGTCTCCTACGAGCAGTACTTC
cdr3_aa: CASSLVWGVSYEQYF

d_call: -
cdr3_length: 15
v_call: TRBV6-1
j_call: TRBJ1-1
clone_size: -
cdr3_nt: TGTGCCAGCAGTGTTCCGGGACTTTTGTACACTGAAGCTTTCTTT
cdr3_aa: CASSVPGLLYTEAFF

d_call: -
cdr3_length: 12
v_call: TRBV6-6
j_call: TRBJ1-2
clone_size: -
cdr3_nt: TGTGCCAGCAGTTACCGCGTTTCCGGCTACACCTTC
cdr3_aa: CASSYRVSGYTF

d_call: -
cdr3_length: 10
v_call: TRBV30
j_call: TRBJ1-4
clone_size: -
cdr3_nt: TGTGCCTGGGGCCGCGGAAAACTGTTTTTT
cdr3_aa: CAWGRGKLFF

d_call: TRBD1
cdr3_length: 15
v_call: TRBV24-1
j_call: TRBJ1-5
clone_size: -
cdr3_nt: TGTGCCACCAGTGGGGGACAGACAGACAATCAGCCCCAGCATTTT
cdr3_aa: CATSGGQTDNQPQHF

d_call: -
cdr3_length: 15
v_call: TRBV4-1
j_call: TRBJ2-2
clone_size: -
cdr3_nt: TGCGCCAGCAGCCAAGATTCACAGCCCGTCGGGGAGCTGTTTTTT
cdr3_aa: CASSQDSQPVGELFF

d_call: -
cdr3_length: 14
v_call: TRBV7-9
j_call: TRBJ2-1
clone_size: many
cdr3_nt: TGTGCCAGCAGCTTAAGGACAGCCTACAATGAGCAGTTCTTC
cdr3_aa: CASSLRTAYNEQFF

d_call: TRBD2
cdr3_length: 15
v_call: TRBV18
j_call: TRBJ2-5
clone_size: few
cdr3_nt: TGTGCCAGCTCACGACGCGGGGGGGCCGAAGAGACCCAGTACTTC
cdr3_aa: CASSRRGGAEETQYF

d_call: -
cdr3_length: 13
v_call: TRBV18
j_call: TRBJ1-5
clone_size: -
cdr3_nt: TGTGCCAGCTCGGAGGGGGTAATGCAGCCCCAGCATTTT
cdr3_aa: CASSEGVMQPQHF

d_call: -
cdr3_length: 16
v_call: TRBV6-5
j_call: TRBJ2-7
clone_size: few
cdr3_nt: TGTGCCAGCAGTTACGCCCGGTCGAATGGCGCCTACGAGCAGTACTTC
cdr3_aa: CASSYARSNGAYEQYF

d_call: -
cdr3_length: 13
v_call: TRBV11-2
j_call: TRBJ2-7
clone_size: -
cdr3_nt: TGTGCCAGCAGCCTGGAAAGGGGTGGGGAGCAGTACTTC
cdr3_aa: CASSLERGGEQYF

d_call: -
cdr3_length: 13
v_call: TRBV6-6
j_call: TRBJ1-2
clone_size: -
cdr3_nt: TGTGCCAGCACCTCTCGGGATACCTATGGCTACACCTTC
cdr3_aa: CASTSRDTYGYTF

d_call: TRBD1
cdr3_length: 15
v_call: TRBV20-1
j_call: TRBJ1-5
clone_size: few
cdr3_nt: TGCAGTGCTAGGGACAGGGGGCTCTCAAATCAGCCCCAGCATTTT
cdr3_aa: CSARDRGLSNQPQHF

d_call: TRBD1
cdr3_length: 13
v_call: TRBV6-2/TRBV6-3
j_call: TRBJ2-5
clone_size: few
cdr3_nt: TGTGCCAGCAGTTACTGGGACAGAGAGACCCAGTACTTC
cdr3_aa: CASSYWDRETQYF

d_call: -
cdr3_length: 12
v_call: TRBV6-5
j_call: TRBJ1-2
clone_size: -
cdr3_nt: TGTGCCAGCAGTACCTCAGGGATTGGCTACACCTTC
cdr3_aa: CASSTSGIGYTF

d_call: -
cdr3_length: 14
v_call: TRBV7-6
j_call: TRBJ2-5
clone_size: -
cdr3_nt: TGTGCCAGCAGCCCCGGACCGAACCAAGAGACCCAGTACTTC
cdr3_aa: CASSPGPNQETQYF

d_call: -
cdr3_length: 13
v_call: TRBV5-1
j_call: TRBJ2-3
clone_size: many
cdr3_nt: TGTGCCAGCAGCCTCGGGAGCACAGATACGCAGTATTTT
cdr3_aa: CASSLGSTDTQYF

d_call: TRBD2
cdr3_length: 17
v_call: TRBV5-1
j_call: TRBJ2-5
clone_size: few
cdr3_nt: TGCGCCAGCAGCCCTCTCACCTCTGGCGGGGGACAAGAGACCCAGTACTTC
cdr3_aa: CASSPLTSGGGQETQYF

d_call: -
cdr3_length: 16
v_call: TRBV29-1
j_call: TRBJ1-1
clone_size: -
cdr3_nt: TGCAGCGCTGGAGTAACAGGTGGTTACGTAGACACTGAAGCTTTCTTT
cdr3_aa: CSAGVTGGYVDTEAFF

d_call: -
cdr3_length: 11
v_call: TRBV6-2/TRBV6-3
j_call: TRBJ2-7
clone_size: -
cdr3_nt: TGTGCCAGCAGAACCCGGAGCGAGCAGTACTTC
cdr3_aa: CASRTRSEQYF

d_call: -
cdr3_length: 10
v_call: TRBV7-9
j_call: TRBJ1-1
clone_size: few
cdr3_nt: TGTGCCAGCAACCCTATTGAAGCTTTCTTT
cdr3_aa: CASNPIEAFF

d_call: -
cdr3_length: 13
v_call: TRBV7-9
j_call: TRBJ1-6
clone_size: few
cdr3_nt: TGTGCGAGCGAAAGGGGCAGTGGATCACCCCTCCACTTT
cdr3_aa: CASERGSGSPLHF

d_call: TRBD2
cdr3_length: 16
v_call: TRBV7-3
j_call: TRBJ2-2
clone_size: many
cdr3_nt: TGTGCCAGCAGCTTTTTAGCGGGGGGCTGGACCGGGGAGCTGTTTTTT
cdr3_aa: CASSFLAGGWTGELFF

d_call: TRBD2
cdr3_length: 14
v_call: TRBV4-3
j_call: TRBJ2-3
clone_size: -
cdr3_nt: TGCGCCAGCAGCTTCGGGCGGGGGTTAGATACGCAGTATTTT
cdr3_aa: CASSFGRGLDTQYF

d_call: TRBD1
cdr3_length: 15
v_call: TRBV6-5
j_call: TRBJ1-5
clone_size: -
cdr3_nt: TGTGCCAGCAGTTACTCGTGGACAGGGAGCCAGCCCCAGCATTTT
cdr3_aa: CASSYSWTGSQPQHF

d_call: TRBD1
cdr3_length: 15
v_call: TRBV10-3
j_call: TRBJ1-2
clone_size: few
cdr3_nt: TGTGCCATCAGCTCTCCGGGACAGAAATTTAATGGCTACACCTTC
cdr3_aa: CAISSPGQKFNGYTF

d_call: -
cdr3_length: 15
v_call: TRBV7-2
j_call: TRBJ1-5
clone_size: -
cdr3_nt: TGTGCCAGCAGCCCCGCGGCCGGGGACGCTCAGCCCCAGCATTTT
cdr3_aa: CASSPAAGDAQPQHF

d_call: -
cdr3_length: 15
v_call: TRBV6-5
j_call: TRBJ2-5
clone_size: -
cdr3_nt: TGTGCCAGCAGTTACTCGATCCCCCGCCAAGAGACCCAGTACTTC
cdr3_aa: CASSYSIPRQETQYF

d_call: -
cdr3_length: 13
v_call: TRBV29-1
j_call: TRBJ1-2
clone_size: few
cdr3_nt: TGCAGCGTTGAAGGAGTAAGTGGCTATGGCTACACCTTC
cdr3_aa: CSVEGVSGYGYTF

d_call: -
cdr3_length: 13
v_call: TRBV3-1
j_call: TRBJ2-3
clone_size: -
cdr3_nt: TGTGCCAGCACATCGGCGGGGACAGATACGCAGTATTTT
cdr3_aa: CASTSAGTDTQYF

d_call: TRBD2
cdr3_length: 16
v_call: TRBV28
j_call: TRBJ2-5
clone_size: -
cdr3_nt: TGTGCCAGCAGTTTTAATAGCGGGGGGTGGCAAGAGACCCAGTACTTC
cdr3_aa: CASSFNSGGWQETQYF

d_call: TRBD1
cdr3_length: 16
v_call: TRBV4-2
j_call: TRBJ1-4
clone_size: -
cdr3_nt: TGTGCCAGCAGCCAAGATCGGGACAGGTATAATGAAAAACTGTTTTTT
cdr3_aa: CASSQDRDRYNEKLFF

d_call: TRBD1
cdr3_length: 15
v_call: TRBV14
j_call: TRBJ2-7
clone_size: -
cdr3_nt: TGTGCCAGCAGCCAACCGGGGACAGTAGTCTACGAGCAGTACTTC
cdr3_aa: CASSQPGTVVYEQYF

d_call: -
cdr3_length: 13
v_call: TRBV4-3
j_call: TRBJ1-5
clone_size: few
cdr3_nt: TGCGCCAGCAGCCAAGAGTGGAATCAGCCCCAGCATTTT
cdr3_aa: CASSQEWNQPQHF

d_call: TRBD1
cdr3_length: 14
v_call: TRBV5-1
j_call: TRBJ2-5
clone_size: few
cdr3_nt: TGCGCCAGCAGCTCGACAGGGGATAGGGAGACCCAGTACTTC
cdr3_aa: CASSSTGDRETQYF

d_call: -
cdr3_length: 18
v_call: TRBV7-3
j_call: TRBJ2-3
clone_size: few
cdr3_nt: TGTGCCAGCAGCTTAACGTTTACTAGCCTTTCTGGCGCAGATACGCAGTATTTT
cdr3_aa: CASSLTFTSLSGADTQYF

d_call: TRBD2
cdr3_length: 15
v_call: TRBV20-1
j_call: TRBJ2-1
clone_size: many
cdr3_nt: TGCAGTGCTAGTTCCGCGGGGGGGCCTTACGGTGAGCAGTTCTTC
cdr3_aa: CSASSAGGPYGEQFF

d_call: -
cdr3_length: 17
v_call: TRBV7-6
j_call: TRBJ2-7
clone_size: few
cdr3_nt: TGTGCCAGCAGCACCAGGGTTAAGGGGCAAGGTACAGACGAGCAGTACTTC
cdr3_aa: CASSTRVKGQGTDEQYF

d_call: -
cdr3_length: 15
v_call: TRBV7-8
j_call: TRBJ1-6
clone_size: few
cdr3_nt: TGTGCCAGCAGCTCTCCGGTGGCAGGAAATTCACCCCTCCACTTT
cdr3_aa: CASSSPVAGNSPLHF

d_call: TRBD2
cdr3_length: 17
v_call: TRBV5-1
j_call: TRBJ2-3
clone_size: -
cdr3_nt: TGCGCCAGCAGCTTGGCTGGGGCTAGCGGGGGTGGAGATACGCAGTATTTT
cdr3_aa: CASSLAGASGGGDTQYF

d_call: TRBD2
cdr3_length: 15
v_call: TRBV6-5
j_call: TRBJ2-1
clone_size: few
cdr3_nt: TGTGCCAGCAGTTACTCGAGCGGGGGGGCCGCTGAGCAGTTCTTC
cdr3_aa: CASSYSSGGAAEQFF

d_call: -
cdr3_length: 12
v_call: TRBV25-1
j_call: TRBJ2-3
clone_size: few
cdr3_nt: TGTGCCAGCAGTCGACACGCGGATACGCAGTATTTT
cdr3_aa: CASSRHADTQYF

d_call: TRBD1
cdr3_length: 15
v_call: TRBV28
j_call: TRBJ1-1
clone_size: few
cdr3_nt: TGTGCCAGCAGTACCTCCGGGACAGGGTGGACTGAAGCTTTCTTT
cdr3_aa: CASSTSGTGWTEAFF

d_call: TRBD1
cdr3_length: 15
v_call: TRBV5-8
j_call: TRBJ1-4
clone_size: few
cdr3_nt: TGTGCCAGCAGCCGGACAGGGGGCGGGGATGAAAAACTGTTTTTT
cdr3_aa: CASSRTGGGDEKLFF